These 15 T cell receptor beta chains share one sample of origin, sequenced in a study of blood T cell repertoires in COVID-19. Clones were sequenced by immunoSEQ multiplex PCR, and TCRdb holds only the in-frame ones, with some missing. This sample has about 83,000 clones, with around nine tenths found just once. The specimen was peripheral blood. The receptors here all came from a man in his sixties with acute or convalescent COVID-19.

The chain is built from TRBV7-2 and TRBJ2-3; 8 nucleotides align to TRBD2. Trimming took 5 bases from V and 2 from J; bases not matched to a gene: 9. CDR3 length: 16 amino acids. The germline gives CDR1 SGHTA, CDR2 FQGNSA. The CDR3 bases are TGTGCCAGCAGCAGGCGGGCGGGGGGTTTCACAGATACGCAGTATTTT. Protein product: CASSRRAGGFTDTQYF. Complete variable domain (other parts from reference TRBV7-2 and TRBJ2-3): GAGVSQSPSNKVTEKGKDVELRCDPISGHTALYWYRQSLGQGLEFLIYFQGNSAPDKSGLPSDRFSAERTGGSVSTLTIQRTQQEDSAVYLCASSRRAGGFTDTQYFGPGTRLTVL.

The genes are TRBV3-1 (or the pseudogene TRBV3-2) and TRBJ2-1; 9 nucleotides match TRBD2. Trimming at V came to 4 bases and at J to 5 bases, leaving 6 bases not matched to a gene. Germline assignment: CDR1 LGHDT and CDR2 YNNKEL (reference sequence). The CDR3 spans 15 residues. DNA of the CDR3: TGTGCCAGCAGCCCCTTAGCGGGGGCAGACAATGAGCAGTTCTTC. This codes for CASSPLAGADNEQFF.

The genes are TRBV4-3 and TRBJ1-5; D perhaps matches TRBD1 (6 bases). The germline gives CDR1 LGHNA, CDR2 YSLEER. Trimming pared 4 bases from V and 3 bases from J, leaving 19 bases between. The length of the CDR3 is 17 residues. The CDR3 is CASSPQWGGASNQPQHF. CDR3 nucleotides: TGCGCCAGCAGCCCCCAGTGGGGGGGGGCATCCAATCAGCCCCAGCATTTT.

This clone has only a few counts. The CDR3 DNA is TGCGCCAGCAGCCAAGACCCGACAGGGTTCTCCTACGAGCAGTACTTC. Amino acid sequence: CASSQDPTGFSYEQYF. This chain connects TRBV4-3 to TRBJ2-7; 7 positions agree with TRBD1. The CDR3 spans 16 residues. Trimming removed 0 bases from V and 0 bases from J; junction bases left unmatched: 5. CDR1 and CDR2 (germline): LGHNA, YSLEER.

The rearrangement uses TRBV3-1 (or the pseudogene TRBV3-2) and TRBJ1-2; D uncertain. V lost 2 bases, J lost 8 bases, and 9 bases lay in between. The germline V gene encodes CDR1 LGHDT and CDR2 YNNKEL (reference sequence). CDR3 length equals 12 residues. This chain's CDR3 is CASSQTETGYTF. CDR3 nucleotides: TGTGCCAGCAGCCAAACAGAGACGGGCTACACCTTC.

J is TRBJ2-1 and V is TRBV7-2; TRBD2 matches at 12 bases. Germline-derived CDR1 and CDR2 are SGHTA and FQGNSA. The CDR3 sequence is 17 residues long. The V gene end was trimmed by 5 bases and the J gene end by 3 bases; junction bases not matched to a gene: 8. CDR3 amino acids: CASSQGLAGIVYNEQFF. The CDR3 bases are TGTGCCAGCAGCCAAGGACTAGCGGGGATCGTCTACAATGAGCAGTTCTTC.

This chain links TRBV11-2 with TRBJ1-4; 11 bases map to TRBD1. The J segment lost 5 bases and the V segment lost 7 bases, leaving 9 bases of the junction unmatched. CDR1 SGHAT and CDR2 FQNNGV come from the germline V gene. CDR3 length: 16 residues. The CDR3 protein is CASTPGQGGGNEKLFF. The CDR3 DNA reads TGTGCCAGCACGCCGGGACAGGGGGGGGGAAATGAAAAACTGTTTTTT. The full variable domain, its missing parts supplied by reference TRBV11-2 and TRBJ1-4, is EAGVAQSPRYKIIEKRQSVAFWCNPISGHATLYWYQQILGQGPKLLIQFQNNGVVDDSQLPKDRFSAERLKGVDSTLKIQPAKLEDSAVYLCASTPGQGGGNEKLFFGSGTQLSVL.

V usage is TRBV14 and J usage is TRBJ1-2; D is ambiguous. Germline V lookup: CDR1 SGHDN, CDR2 FVKESK. V lost 4 bases and J lost 2, with 11 bases in between. CDR3 length: 14 amino acids. Here the CDR3 reads CASSPGHMNYGYTF. In DNA, the CDR3 is TGTGCCAGCAGCCCAGGTCATATGAACTATGGCTACACCTTC.

This chain links TRBV7-2 with TRBJ2-1, with D perhaps TRBD1 (5 bases). Trimming shortened V by 8 bases and J by 8 bases, and 16 bases separated the two germline ends. The CDR3 sequence is 13 residues long. Looked up from germline, CDR1 is SGHTA and CDR2 is FQGNSA. This CDR3 is CASGRPRVDEQFF. The CDR3 DNA reads as TGTGCCAGCGGAAGACCCAGGGTCGATGAGCAGTTCTTC.

The chain carries TRBV11-2 and TRBJ2-1; TRBD1 matches 7 bases. The CDR3 loop spans 12 amino acids. Germline loops: CDR1 SGHAT, CDR2 FQNNGV. After removal of 2 bases from V and 12 bases from J, the junction contained 4 bases not matched to a gene. This CDR3 reads CASSLQGVRQFF. CDR3 nucleotides: TGTGCCAGCAGCTTACAGGGGGTACGGCAGTTCTTC.

The rearrangement joins TRBV5-6 to TRBJ1-1, with TRBD1 identical over 10 bases. The CDR3 covers 15 residues. The V and J ends lost 3 bases and 5 bases, in that order; junction bases with no gene match: 7. Germline lookup yields CDR1 SGHDT and CDR2 YYEEEE. The CDR3 region is CASSSTTGGWTEAFF. Written as DNA, the CDR3 is TGTGCCAGCAGCTCGACGACAGGGGGCTGGACTGAAGCTTTCTTT.

This clone was seen just once. The gene calls are TRBV24-1 and TRBJ2-1; possible D gene TRBD2, 5 bases. The CDR3 totals 14 residues. V was shortened by 0 bases and J by 8 bases, with 10 bases between the two germline ends. Looked up from germline, CDR1 is KGHDR and CDR2 is SFDVKD. CDR3 in amino acids: CATSDLTGSDEQFF. In DNA form, the CDR3 reads TGTGCCACCAGTGATTTGACGGGGAGCGATGAGCAGTTCTTC.

The DNA of the CDR3 is TGTGCCAGCAGTGAAGTCGTGACTCTAATAACAGATACGCAGTATTTT. Translation gives CASSEVVTLITDTQYF. This chain uses TRBV6-1 with TRBJ2-3; the D is unclear. Looked up from germline, CDR1 is MNHNS and CDR2 is SASEGT. This CDR3 spans 16 amino acids. With 1 base removed from V and 3 bases from J, the gap between germline ends came to 14 bases.

V is TRBV12-3 or TRBV12-4 and J is TRBJ1-3; D is ambiguous. The CDR3 covers 13 residues. V lost 2 bases and J 3 bases, leaving 5 bases between the germline ends. Written as DNA, the CDR3 is TGTGCCAGCAGTTTAAACTATGGAAACACCATATATTTT. Encoded protein: CASSLNYGNTIYF.

The genes are TRBV7-7 and TRBJ2-5, with a weak D call TRBD1 (6 bases). Germline V gene lookup returns CDR1 SSHAT and CDR2 FNYEAQ (reference sequence). V shed 4 bases and J shed 5 bases, with 14 bases lying between them. This CDR3 comprises 14 residues. The CDR3: CASSSQGPRETQYF. The CDR3 coding sequence is TGTGCCAGCAGCTCACAGGGTCCCAGGGAGACCCAGTACTTC.